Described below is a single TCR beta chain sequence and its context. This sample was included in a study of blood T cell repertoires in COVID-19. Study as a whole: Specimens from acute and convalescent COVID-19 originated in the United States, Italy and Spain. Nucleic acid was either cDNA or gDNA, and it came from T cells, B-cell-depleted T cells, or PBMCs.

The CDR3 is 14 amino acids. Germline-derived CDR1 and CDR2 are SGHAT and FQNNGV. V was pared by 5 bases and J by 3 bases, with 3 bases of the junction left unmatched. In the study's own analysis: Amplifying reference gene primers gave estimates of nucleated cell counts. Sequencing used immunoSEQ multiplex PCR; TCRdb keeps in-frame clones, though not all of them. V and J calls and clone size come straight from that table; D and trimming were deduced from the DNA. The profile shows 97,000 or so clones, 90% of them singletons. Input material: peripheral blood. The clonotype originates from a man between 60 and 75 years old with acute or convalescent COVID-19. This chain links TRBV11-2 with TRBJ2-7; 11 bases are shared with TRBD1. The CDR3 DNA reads TGTGCCAGCAGCCCGGGGACAGGGGGCTACGAGCAGTACTTC. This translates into CASSPGTGGYEQYF.